These 10 T cell receptor beta chains share one sample of origin, sequenced in a study of beta chain features in type 1 diabetes. As every portion of the isolated RNA was reverse transcribed, the sequencing read expressed TCRB transcripts. Some clones are missing from TCRdb's copy, which holds only in-frame ones; the method was immunoSEQ multiplex PCR. The sample consists of over 350,000 clones, roughly 15% of them appearing once. The sequenced material came from naive CD4+ T cells from blood. Every receptor here comes from a woman between 18 and 30 years old in good health.

This clone was recorded a few times. The chain employs TRBV28 and TRBJ2-3; TRBD2 is a possible D gene (6 bases). The CDR3 totals 13 residues. CDR1 is MDHEN and CDR2 is SYDVKM in the germline V gene. Trimming took 5 bases from V and 2 from J, leaving 8 bases between them. CDR3: CASSRGTTDTQYF. CDR3 nucleotides: TGTGCCAGCAGTCGCGGGACCACAGATACGCAGTATTTT. The variable domain in full, with the rest retrieved from reference TRBV28 and TRBJ2-3, is DVKVTQSSRYLVKRTGEKVFLECVQDMDHENMFWYRQDPGLGLRLIYFSYDVKMKEKGDIPEGYSVSREKKERFSLILESASTNQTSMYLCASSRGTTDTQYFGPGTRLTVL.

This clone turned up a few times. The chain employs TRBV9 and TRBJ2-1; 10 bases agree with TRBD1. There are 15 residues in the CDR3. CDR1 SGDLS and CDR2 YYNGEE come from the germline V gene. The V segment lost 4 bases and the J segment 4 bases; nucleotides outside the gene matches: 5. CDR3 in DNA: TGTGCCAGCAGCAAGGGACAGGGGATTTACAATGAGCAGTTCTTC. Encoded protein: CASSKGQGIYNEQFF.

This chain connects TRBV5-6 to TRBJ2-7; no firm D call. The CDR3 is 12 amino acids. The V gene lost 4 bases and the J gene lost 5 bases, with 10 bases spanning the gap. Germline CDR1 and CDR2: SGHDT and YYEEEE. The DNA of the CDR3 is TGTGCCAGCAGCCGCAGTGGTAACGAGCAGTACTTC. As protein: CASSRSGNEQYF.

The gene calls are TRBV10-2 and TRBJ2-5; 13 bases are shared with TRBD2. The V gene's germline CDR1 is WSHSY and CDR2 SAAADI. The CDR3 loop spans 14 amino acids. Trimming cost V 6 bases and J 5 bases; bases outside gene matches: 3. The CDR3 here is CASRLGLAGETQYF. The CDR3 coding sequence is TGCGCCAGCAGACTGGGACTAGCGGGGGAGACCCAGTACTTC.

The chain uses TRBV29-1 and TRBJ2-5; 7 bases are a match to TRBD2. The V and J ends lost 4 bases and 1 base, in that order; junction bases with no gene match: 3. The CDR3 is 13 amino acids. CDR1 is SQVTM, CDR2 ANQGSEA, per germline. The CDR3 is CSVGGLFQETQYF. The CDR3 coding sequence is TGCAGCGTTGGGGGACTATTCCAAGAGACCCAGTACTTC.

The chain links TRBV30 to TRBJ1-4; no firm D call. Germline V lookup: CDR1 GTSNPN, CDR2 SVGIG (reference sequence). The germline V and J ends were trimmed by 4 bases and 2 bases, with 11 bases remaining between them. The CDR3 covers 14 residues. The DNA for the CDR3 is TGTGCCTGGAATCGCGGGGTTACTAATGAAAAACTGTTTTTT. The encoded protein is CAWNRGVTNEKLFF.

Only a few counts were recorded for this clone. The chain uses TRBV4-1 and TRBJ1-1, with D possibly being TRBD1 (6 bases). The CDR3 runs to 16 residues. Germline V gene sequence: CDR1 MGHRA, CDR2 YSYEKL. The V gene lost 4 bases and the J gene lost 4 bases, with 19 bases spanning the gap. The CDR3 DNA follows: TGCGCCAGCAGCCCCTTGGGGCAGGGGCACGGCACTGAAGCTTTCTTT. Translation: CASSPLGQGHGTEAFF.

The CDR3 region has the DNA TGTGCCAGCAGGCGACAGATACGTGGCGAGCAGTACTTC. It codes for CASRRQIRGEQYF. The chain links TRBV6-5 to TRBJ2-7; D perhaps matches TRBD1 (5 bases). The CDR3 has 13 residues. Germline CDR1 reads MNHEY; CDR2 reads SVGAGI. Trimming pared 6 bases from V and 6 bases from J, leaving 15 bases between.

The chain combines TRBV29-1 with TRBJ1-1; 7 nucleotides agree with TRBD1. The CDR3 is 12 amino acids. The germline gives CDR1 SQVTM, CDR2 ANQGSEA. Trimming cost V 7 bases and J 6 bases; bases outside gene matches: 8. CDR3 in amino acids: CSGVPGGAEAFF. The CDR3 nucleotides read TGCAGCGGTGTTCCAGGGGGAGCTGAAGCTTTCTTT.

The chain employs TRBV30 and TRBJ1-2, with a possible D match to TRBD1 (5 bases). Germline V gene lookup returns CDR1 GTSNPN and CDR2 SVGIG (reference sequence). CDR3 length: 15 residues. The ends were cut back, 7 bases at V and 8 bases at J, with 26 bases in the middle. The CDR3 DNA follows: TGTGCCTATGGGGGGAGGACCGGGCTAAGGGACGGCTACACCTTC. Its translation is CAYGGRTGLRDGYTF.